The 23 T cell receptor beta chains presented below share a single source sample, sequenced in a study of blood T cell repertoires in COVID-19. TCRdb's table, derived via immunoSEQ multiplex PCR, lists solely in-frame clones and lacks some. The data show some 70,000 clones, about four fifths seen once. The sample consisted of peripheral blood. The source is a woman in her 70s with acute or convalescent COVID-19.

Here the CDR3 reads CASSYSREAYEQYF. The DNA for the CDR3 is TGTGCCAGCAGTTATTCCCGGGAAGCCTACGAGCAGTACTTC. The chain carries TRBV6-6 and TRBJ2-7; D is perhaps TRBD2 (5 bases). Germline CDR1 and CDR2: MNHNY and SVGAGI (reference sequence). Trimming cost V 3 bases and J 2 bases, with 11 bases left between them. The CDR3 sequence is 14 residues long.

The V call is TRBV27, the J call TRBJ1-2; D may be TRBD1 (5 bases). This CDR3 is 15 amino acids long. The V end was cut by 0 bases, the J end by 4 bases, with 12 bases between. The germline CDR1 and CDR2 sequences are MNHEY and SMNVEV (reference sequence). The CDR3 spells CASSLSLDSIYGYTF. In nucleotides, the CDR3 is TGTGCCAGCAGTTTATCCCTAGACAGCATCTATGGCTACACCTTC.

The chain couples TRBV19 to TRBJ2-7, with a tentative D call TRBD1 (5 bases). CDR3 length: 17 amino acids. From germline, CDR1 is LNHDA and CDR2 SQIVND (reference sequence). The V end was cut by 4 bases, the J end by 2 bases, with 21 bases between. In DNA, the CDR3 is TGTGCCAGTAGTAGTGGCAGGGTTGTACGGTCCACCTACGAGCAGTACTTC. Its translation is CASSSGRVVRSTYEQYF.

This clone was seen only once. The rearrangement joins TRBV28 to TRBJ1-4; TRBD1 aligns across 8 bases. The junction had 11 bases not matched to a gene; V was cut back by 8 bases and J by 3 bases. Germline CDR1 reads MDHEN; CDR2 reads SYDVKM. The CDR3 runs 16 residues. The CDR3 is CASWAGRGRSNEKLFF. CDR3 DNA sequence: TGTGCCAGCTGGGCGGGCAGGGGGCGCTCTAATGAAAAACTGTTTTTT. Variable domain in full (rest from reference TRBV28 and TRBJ1-4): DVKVTQSSRYLVKRTGEKVFLECVQDMDHENMFWYRQDPGLGLRLIYFSYDVKMKEKGDIPEGYSVSREKKERFSLILESASTNQTSMYLCASWAGRGRSNEKLFFGSGTQLSVL.

The chain is built from TRBV9 and TRBJ1-1; D remains ambiguous. The germline V and J ends were trimmed by 0 bases and 8 bases, with 8 bases remaining between them. Germline loops: CDR1 SGDLS, CDR2 YYNGEE. This CDR3 has 12 residues. The CDR3 nucleotides read TGTGCCAGCAGCGTAGGTGGGAGAGAAGCTTTCTTT. Protein: CASSVGGREAFF.

The chain is built from TRBV7-2 and TRBJ2-2; 7 bases line up with TRBD2. From germline, CDR1 is SGHTA and CDR2 FQGNSA. The CDR3 is 17 residues long. Trimming took 1 base from V and 7 from J; bases not matched to a gene: 12. The CDR3 DNA reads TGTGCCAGCAGCTTAGGTGCAGCGGGACGAAGTGGCGGGGAGCTGTTTTTT. It encodes CASSLGAAGRSGGELFF. The full variable domain, rest sourced from reference TRBV7-2 and TRBJ2-2, is GAGVSQSPSNKVTEKGKDVELRCDPISGHTALYWYRQSLGQGLEFLIYFQGNSAPDKSGLPSDRFSAERTGGSVSTLTIQRTQQEDSAVYLCASSLGAAGRSGGELFFGEGSRLTVL.

The rearrangement uses TRBV24-1 and TRBJ2-3, with 9 bases lining up with TRBD1. This CDR3 is built from 17 residues. Germline-derived CDR1 and CDR2 are KGHDR and SFDVKD. V shed 0 bases and J 2 bases; nucleotides not matched to a gene: 5. The CDR3 sequence is CATSDLSGTGSTDTQYF. CDR3 sequence (DNA): TGTGCCACCAGTGATTTGAGCGGGACAGGGTCCACAGATACGCAGTATTTT.

The rearrangement joins TRBV7-3 to TRBJ2-1; 8 bases fit TRBD2. CDR3 size: 15 residues. Germline CDR1 reads SGHTA; CDR2 reads FQGTGA. The J segment lost 7 bases and the V segment lost 1 base, leaving 6 bases of the junction unmatched. The CDR3 here is CASSLSGRPGNEQFF. The CDR3 DNA reads as TGTGCCAGCAGCTTAAGCGGGAGGCCCGGAAATGAGCAGTTCTTC.

The sample holds one count of this clone. J is TRBJ2-6 and V is TRBV19, with a tentative D call TRBD1 (6 bases). CDR3 length: 16 amino acids. Germline lookup yields CDR1 LNHDA and CDR2 SQIVND (reference sequence). Trimming removed 7 bases from V and 0 bases from J, with 13 bases in between. The CDR3 nucleotides are TGTGCCAGTAAAAAGGGGGAAACCTCTGGGGCCAACGTCCTGACTTTC. Translation gives CASKKGETSGANVLTF.

V and J are TRBV5-1 and TRBJ1-4; maybe TRBD1 (5 bases). Germline V gene data show CDR1 as SGHRS and CDR2 as YFSETQ. This CDR3 contains 11 residues. The V gene lost 2 bases and the J gene lost 10 bases, with 6 bases spanning the gap. The chain's CDR3 is CASSFQGKLFF. The CDR3 DNA reads TGCGCCAGCAGCTTCCAGGGAAAACTGTTTTTT.

The J gene is TRBJ2-1, the V gene TRBV10-1; D call uncertain. Trimming left V 4 bases short and J 0 bases short, with 7 bases between. Germline CDR1 is WNHNN and CDR2 is SYGVQD (reference sequence). This CDR3 is built from 14 residues. CDR3: CASSGGYSYNEQFF. As DNA, the CDR3 is TGCGCCAGCAGTGGCGGCTACTCCTACAATGAGCAGTTCTTC.

The chain employs TRBV12-5 and TRBJ1-2, with D possibly being TRBD1 (5 bases). Germline assignment: CDR1 LGHNT and CDR2 FRNRAP. The CDR3 is 15 residues long. V was cut by 6 bases and J by 0 bases, with 14 bases left in between. The CDR3 here is CASGRPGVANYGYTF. DNA for the CDR3: TGTGCTAGTGGCAGGCCGGGGGTAGCTAACTATGGCTACACCTTC.

This clone was counted only a few times. The rearrangement links TRBV2 to TRBJ1-1; TRBD1 agrees at 9 bases. Per germline, CDR1 SNHLY and CDR2 FYNNEI. V dropped 6 bases and J dropped 0; count of bases not matched to a gene: 8. The CDR3 spans 16 residues. The CDR3 is CASRQQGATVNTEAFF. The CDR3 DNA follows: TGTGCCAGCAGGCAACAGGGGGCGACGGTGAACACTGAAGCTTTCTTT.

This chain uses TRBV28 with TRBJ2-7; a possible D gene is TRBD2 (6 bases). V was clipped by 5 bases and J by 5 bases, with 22 bases between them. The CDR3 covers 16 residues. The germline CDR1 and CDR2 sequences are MDHEN and SYDVKM. DNA of the CDR3: TGTGCCAGCAGTCTACCCTACGGGAGCCTTCGGGACGAGCAGTACTTC. It specifies CASSLPYGSLRDEQYF.

This chain uses TRBV6-5 with TRBJ1-2; D unclear. This CDR3 has 13 amino acids. Germline CDR1 and CDR2: MNHEY and SVGAGI. Trimming pared 0 bases from V and 8 bases from J, leaving 10 bases between. The CDR3 DNA is TGTGCCAGCAGTTACTCGAAAGCCGCCGGCTACACCTTC. Its protein product is CASSYSKAAGYTF.

This rearrangement joins TRBV6-5 to TRBJ1-5, with D possibly matching TRBD1 (6 bases). The CDR3 consists of 14 residues. V lost 2 bases and J 1 base, leaving 6 bases between the germline ends. Germline V CDR1 and CDR2: MNHEY, SVGAGI. In DNA form, the CDR3 reads TGTGCCAGCAGTTACCAGGGGAGCAATCAGCCCCAGCATTTT. This sequence encodes CASSYQGSNQPQHF.

This sequence joins TRBV6-4 and TRBJ2-3; 12 positions match TRBD1. There are 15 residues in the CDR3. Germline-derived CDR1 and CDR2 are MRHNA and SNTAGT. The V segment lost 2 bases and the J segment 4 bases; nucleotides outside the gene matches: 1. In nucleotides, the CDR3 is TGTGCCAGCAGTGACGGGACAGGGGGCGCAGATACGCAGTATTTT. Encoded protein: CASSDGTGGADTQYF.

The genes are TRBV5-5 and TRBJ1-1; D not certain. Germline V gene sequence: CDR1 SGHKS, CDR2 YYEKEE (reference sequence). This CDR3 is 13 amino acids long. The V and J ends lost 0 bases and 0 bases respectively, with 3 bases between them. CDR3 nucleotides: TGTGCCAGCAGCTTGGGCGTGAACACTGAAGCTTTCTTT. Its protein product is CASSLGVNTEAFF.

A single count supports this clone. The chain uses TRBV5-8 and TRBJ1-3; 9 bases line up with TRBD1. Germline V CDR1 and CDR2: SGHTS, YDEGEE. The length of the CDR3 is 17 residues. V dropped 4 bases and J dropped 4; count of bases not matched to a gene: 12. The CDR3 region has the DNA TGTGCCAGCAGCACAGGACAGGGGAATTTTGGCGGAAACACCATATATTTT. Protein product: CASSTGQGNFGGNTIYF.

This clone showed up just once. The chain carries TRBV6-5 and TRBJ2-3, with 8 bases lining up with TRBD2. The germline CDR1 and CDR2 sequences are MNHEY and SVGAGI. Trimming at V came to 6 bases and at J to 2 bases, leaving 4 bases not matched to a gene. The CDR3 is made up of 14 amino acids. The CDR3, as DNA: TGTGCCAGCAGAGTAGCGGGGCCCACAGATACGCAGTATTTT. Amino acids: CASRVAGPTDTQYF.

The gene calls are TRBV11-3 and TRBJ2-3, with 8 positions matching TRBD2. CDR1 SGHNT and CDR2 YENEEA come from the germline V gene. Trimming removed 9 bases from V and 7 bases from J; junction bases left unmatched: 12. This CDR3 is 14 amino acids long. CDR3 loop: CASYSPGGPYTQYF. DNA of the CDR3: TGTGCCAGTTACTCCCCGGGAGGGCCCTATACGCAGTATTTT.

The chain has TRBV28 and TRBJ2-5, with D uncertain. V was pared by 1 base and J by 2 bases, with 11 bases between. CDR3 size: 15 residues. Per the germline V gene, CDR1 is MDHEN and CDR2 is SYDVKM. This chain's CDR3 is CASSLSETSQETQYF. In nucleotides, the CDR3 is TGTGCCAGCAGTTTATCTGAGACATCACAAGAGACCCAGTACTTC.

This clone was seen only once. The chain links TRBV4-1 to TRBJ2-1; D is unresolved. Germline loops: CDR1 MGHRA, CDR2 YSYEKL. The CDR3 contains 12 residues. V was cut by 3 bases and J by 9 bases, with 9 bases left in between. CDR3 region: CASSHLEVEQFF. As DNA, the CDR3 is TGCGCCAGCAGCCACTTAGAAGTTGAGCAGTTCTTC.